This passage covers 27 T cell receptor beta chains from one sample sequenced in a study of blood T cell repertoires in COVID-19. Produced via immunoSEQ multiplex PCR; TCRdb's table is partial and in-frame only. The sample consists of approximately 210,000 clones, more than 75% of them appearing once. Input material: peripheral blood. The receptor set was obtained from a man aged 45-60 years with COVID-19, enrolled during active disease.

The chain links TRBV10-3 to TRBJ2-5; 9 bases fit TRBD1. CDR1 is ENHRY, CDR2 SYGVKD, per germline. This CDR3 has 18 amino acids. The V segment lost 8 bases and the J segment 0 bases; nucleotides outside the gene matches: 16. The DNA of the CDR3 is TGTGCCATCGGGTCCGGGACAGGGAGGAATACGTACCAAGAGACCCAGTACTTC. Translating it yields CAIGSGTGRNTYQETQYF.

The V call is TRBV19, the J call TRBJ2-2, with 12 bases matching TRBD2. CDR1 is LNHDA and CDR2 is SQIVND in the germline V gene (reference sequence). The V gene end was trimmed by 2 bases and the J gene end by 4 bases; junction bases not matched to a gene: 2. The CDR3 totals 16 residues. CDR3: CASSIRLAGATGELFF. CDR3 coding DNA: TGTGCCAGTAGTATAAGACTAGCGGGAGCCACCGGGGAGCTGTTTTTT.

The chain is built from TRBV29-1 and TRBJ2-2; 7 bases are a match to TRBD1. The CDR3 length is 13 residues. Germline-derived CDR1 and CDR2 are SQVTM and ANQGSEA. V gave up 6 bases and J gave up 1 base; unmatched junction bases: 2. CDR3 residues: CSVYRGNTGELFF. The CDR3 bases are TGCAGCGTCTACAGGGGGAACACCGGGGAGCTGTTTTTT.

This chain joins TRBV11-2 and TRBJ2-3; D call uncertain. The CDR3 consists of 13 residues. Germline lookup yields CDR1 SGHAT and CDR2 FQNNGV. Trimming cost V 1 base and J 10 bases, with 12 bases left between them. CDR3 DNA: TGTGCCAGCAGCTTAGGATTGAGTCCGGCGCAGTATTTT. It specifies CASSLGLSPAQYF.

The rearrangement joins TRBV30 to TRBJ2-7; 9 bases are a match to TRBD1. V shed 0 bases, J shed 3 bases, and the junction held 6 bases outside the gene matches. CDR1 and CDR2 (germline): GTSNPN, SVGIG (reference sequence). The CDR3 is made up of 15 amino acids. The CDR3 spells CAWSVQGAAVYEQYF. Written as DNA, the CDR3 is TGTGCCTGGAGTGTACAGGGGGCCGCAGTCTACGAGCAGTACTTC.

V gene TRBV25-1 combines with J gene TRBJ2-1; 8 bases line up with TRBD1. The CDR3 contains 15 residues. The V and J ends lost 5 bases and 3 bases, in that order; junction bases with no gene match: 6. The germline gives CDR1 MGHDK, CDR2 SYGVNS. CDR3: CASSTTDRGYNEQFF. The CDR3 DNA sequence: TGTGCCAGCAGTACCACCGACAGGGGCTACAATGAGCAGTTCTTC. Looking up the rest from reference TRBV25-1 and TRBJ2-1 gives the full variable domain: EADIYQTPRYLVIGTGKKITLECSQTMGHDKMYWYQQDPGMELHLIHYSYGVNSTEKGDLSSESTVSRIRTEHFPLTLESARPSHTSQYLCASSTTDRGYNEQFFGPGTRLTVL.

The CDR3 DNA follows: TGTGCCAGCAGCTTCCGGGTGAAGCGGGGGGCCCCTTCAGAGCAGTACTTC. Its protein product is CASSFRVKRGAPSEQYF. The V and J genes are TRBV7-8 and TRBJ2-7; TRBD2 aligns across 9 bases. The CDR3 length is 17 residues. Germline V gene data show CDR1 as SGHVS and CDR2 as FQNEAQ. V shed 3 bases and J 7 bases; nucleotides not matched to a gene: 16.

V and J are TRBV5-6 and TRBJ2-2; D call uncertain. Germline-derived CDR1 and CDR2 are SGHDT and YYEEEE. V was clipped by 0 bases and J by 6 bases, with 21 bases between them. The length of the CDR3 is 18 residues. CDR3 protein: CASSLDREILRPAGELFF. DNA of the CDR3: TGTGCCAGCAGCTTGGATCGAGAGATCCTCAGGCCTGCCGGGGAGCTGTTTTTT.

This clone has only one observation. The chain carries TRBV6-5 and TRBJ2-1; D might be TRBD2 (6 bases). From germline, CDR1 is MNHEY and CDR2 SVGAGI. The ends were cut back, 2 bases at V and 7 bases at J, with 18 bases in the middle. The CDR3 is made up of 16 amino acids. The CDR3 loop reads CASSYRGTTARNEQFF. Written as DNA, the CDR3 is TGTGCCAGCAGTTACCGGGGGACGACGGCCCGGAATGAGCAGTTCTTC.

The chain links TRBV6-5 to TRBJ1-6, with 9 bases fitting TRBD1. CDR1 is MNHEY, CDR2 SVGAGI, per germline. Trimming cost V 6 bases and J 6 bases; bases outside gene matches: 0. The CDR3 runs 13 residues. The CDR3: CASRGQGNSPLHF. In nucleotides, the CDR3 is TGTGCCAGCAGGGGACAGGGTAATTCACCCCTCCACTTT.

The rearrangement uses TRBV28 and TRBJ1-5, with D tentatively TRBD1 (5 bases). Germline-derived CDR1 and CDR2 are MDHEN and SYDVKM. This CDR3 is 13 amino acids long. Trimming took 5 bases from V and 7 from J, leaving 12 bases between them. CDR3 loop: CASSEGAKQPQHF. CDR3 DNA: TGTGCCAGCAGTGAAGGGGCTAAACAGCCCCAGCATTTT. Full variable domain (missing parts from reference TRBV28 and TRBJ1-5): DVKVTQSSRYLVKRTGEKVFLECVQDMDHENMFWYRQDPGLGLRLIYFSYDVKMKEKGDIPEGYSVSREKKERFSLILESASTNQTSMYLCASSEGAKQPQHFGDGTRLSIL.

CDR3 coding DNA: TGTGCCAGCACCAATTGGGGGGATGGCTACACCTTC. It codes for CASTNWGDGYTF. V is TRBV6-5 and J is TRBJ1-2; TRBD1 is a possible D gene (5 bases). Trimming shortened V by 7 bases and J by 6 bases, and 12 bases separated the two germline ends. Germline V lookup: CDR1 MNHEY, CDR2 SVGAGI. This CDR3 is built from 12 residues.

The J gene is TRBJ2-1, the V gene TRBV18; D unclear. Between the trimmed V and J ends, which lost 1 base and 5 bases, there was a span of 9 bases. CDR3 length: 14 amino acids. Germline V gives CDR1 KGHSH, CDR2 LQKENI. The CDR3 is CASSPLLADNEQFF. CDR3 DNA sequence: TGTGCCAGCTCACCACTTTTGGCTGACAATGAGCAGTTCTTC.

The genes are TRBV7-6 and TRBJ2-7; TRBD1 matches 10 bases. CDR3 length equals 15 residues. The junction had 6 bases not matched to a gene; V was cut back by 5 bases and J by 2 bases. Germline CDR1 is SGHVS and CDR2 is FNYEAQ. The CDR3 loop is CASSEPGQGPYEQYF. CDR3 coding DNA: TGTGCCAGCAGCGAGCCGGGACAGGGGCCCTACGAGCAGTACTTC.

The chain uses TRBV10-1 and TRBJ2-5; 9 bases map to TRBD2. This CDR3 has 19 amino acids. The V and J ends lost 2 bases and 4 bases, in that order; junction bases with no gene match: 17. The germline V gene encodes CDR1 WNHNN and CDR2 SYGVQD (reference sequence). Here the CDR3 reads CASSELLVGGGVLVETQYF. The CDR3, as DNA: TGCGCCAGCAGTGAGCTACTCGTCGGCGGGGGGGTATTGGTAGAGACCCAGTACTTC.

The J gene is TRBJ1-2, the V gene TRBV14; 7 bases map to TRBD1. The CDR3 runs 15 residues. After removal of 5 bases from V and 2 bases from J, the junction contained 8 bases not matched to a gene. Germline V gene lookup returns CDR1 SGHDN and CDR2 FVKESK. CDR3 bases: TGTGCCAGCAGCAAATGGACAGGCTGGAACTATGGCTACACCTTC. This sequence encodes CASSKWTGWNYGYTF. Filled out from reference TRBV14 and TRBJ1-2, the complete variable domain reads EAGVTQFPSHSVIEKGQTVTLRCDPISGHDNLYWYRRVMGKEIKFLLHFVKESKQDESGMPNNRFLAERTGGTYSTLKVQPAELEDSGVYFCASSKWTGWNYGYTFGSGTRLTVV.

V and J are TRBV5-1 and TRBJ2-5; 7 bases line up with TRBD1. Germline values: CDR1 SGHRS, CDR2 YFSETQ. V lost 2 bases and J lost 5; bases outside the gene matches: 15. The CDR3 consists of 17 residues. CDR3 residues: CASSLQGTTFRVETQYF. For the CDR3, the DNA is TGCGCCAGCAGCTTACAGGGGACAACCTTCCGTGTGGAGACCCAGTACTTC.

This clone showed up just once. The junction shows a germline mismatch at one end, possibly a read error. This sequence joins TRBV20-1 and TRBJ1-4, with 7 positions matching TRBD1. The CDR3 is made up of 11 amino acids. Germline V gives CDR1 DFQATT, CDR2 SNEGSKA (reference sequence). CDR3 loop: CAGQNNEKLFF. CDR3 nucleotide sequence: TGTGCGGGACAGAATAATGAAAAACTGTTTTTT.

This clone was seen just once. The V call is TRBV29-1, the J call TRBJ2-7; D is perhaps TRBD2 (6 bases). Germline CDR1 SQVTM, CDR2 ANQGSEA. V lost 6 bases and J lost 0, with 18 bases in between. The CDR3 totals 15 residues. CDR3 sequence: CSVDVGGTHSYEQYF. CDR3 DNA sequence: TGCAGCGTAGATGTGGGGGGAACCCACTCCTACGAGCAGTACTTC.

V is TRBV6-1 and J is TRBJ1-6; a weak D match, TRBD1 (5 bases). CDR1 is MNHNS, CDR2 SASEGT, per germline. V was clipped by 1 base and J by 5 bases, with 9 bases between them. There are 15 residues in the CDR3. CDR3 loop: CASSEGAGHNSPLHF. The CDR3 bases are TGTGCCAGCAGTGAAGGTGCAGGGCATAATTCACCCCTCCACTTT.

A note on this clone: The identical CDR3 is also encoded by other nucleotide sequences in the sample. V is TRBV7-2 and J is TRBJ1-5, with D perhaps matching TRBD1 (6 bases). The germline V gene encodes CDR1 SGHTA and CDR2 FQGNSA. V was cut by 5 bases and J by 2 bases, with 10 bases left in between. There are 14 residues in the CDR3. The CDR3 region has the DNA TGTGCCAGCAGCCCGGGGGGCGGCAATCAGCCCCAGCATTTT. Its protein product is CASSPGGGNQPQHF.

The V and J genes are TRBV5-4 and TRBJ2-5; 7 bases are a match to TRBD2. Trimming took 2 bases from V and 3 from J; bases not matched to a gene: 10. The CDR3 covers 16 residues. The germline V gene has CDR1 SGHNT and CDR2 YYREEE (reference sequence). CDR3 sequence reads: CASSFNDWGGKETQYF. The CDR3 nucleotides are TGTGCCAGCAGCTTTAATGATTGGGGGGGAAAAGAGACCCAGTACTTC. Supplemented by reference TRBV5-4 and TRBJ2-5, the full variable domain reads ETGVTQSPTHLIKTRGQQVTLRCSSQSGHNTVSWYQQALGQGPQFIFQYYREEENGRGNFPPRFSGLQFPNYSSELNVNALELDDSALYLCASSFNDWGGKETQYFGPGTRLLVL.

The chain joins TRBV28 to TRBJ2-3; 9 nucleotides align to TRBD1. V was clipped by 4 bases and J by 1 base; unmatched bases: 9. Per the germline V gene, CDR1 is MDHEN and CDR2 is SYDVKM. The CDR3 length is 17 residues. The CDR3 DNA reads TGTGCCAGCAGTTATTCCGGGACAGGGTTGGGCACAGATACGCAGTATTTT. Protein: CASSYSGTGLGTDTQYF. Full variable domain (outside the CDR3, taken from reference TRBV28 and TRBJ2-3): DVKVTQSSRYLVKRTGEKVFLECVQDMDHENMFWYRQDPGLGLRLIYFSYDVKMKEKGDIPEGYSVSREKKERFSLILESASTNQTSMYLCASSYSGTGLGTDTQYFGPGTRLTVL.

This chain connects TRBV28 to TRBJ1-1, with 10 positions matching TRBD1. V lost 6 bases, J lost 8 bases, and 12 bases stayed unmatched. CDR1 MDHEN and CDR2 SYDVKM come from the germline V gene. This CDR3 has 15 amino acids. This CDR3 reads CASSPGDRGLPEAFF. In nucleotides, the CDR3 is TGTGCCAGCAGCCCCGGGGACAGGGGCCTTCCAGAAGCTTTCTTT.

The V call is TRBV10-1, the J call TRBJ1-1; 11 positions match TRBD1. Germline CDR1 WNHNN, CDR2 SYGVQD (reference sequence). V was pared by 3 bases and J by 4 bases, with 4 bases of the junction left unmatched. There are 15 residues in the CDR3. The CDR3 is CASSETGTGGTEAFF. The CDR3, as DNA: TGCGCCAGCAGTGAAACCGGGACAGGGGGCACTGAAGCTTTCTTT.

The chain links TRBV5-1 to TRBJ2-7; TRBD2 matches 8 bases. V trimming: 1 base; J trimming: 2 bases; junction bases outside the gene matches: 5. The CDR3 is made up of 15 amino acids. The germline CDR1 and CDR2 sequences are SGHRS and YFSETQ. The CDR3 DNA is TGCGCCAGCAGCTTGAATAGCGGGGAAACCTACGAGCAGTACTTC. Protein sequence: CASSLNSGETYEQYF.

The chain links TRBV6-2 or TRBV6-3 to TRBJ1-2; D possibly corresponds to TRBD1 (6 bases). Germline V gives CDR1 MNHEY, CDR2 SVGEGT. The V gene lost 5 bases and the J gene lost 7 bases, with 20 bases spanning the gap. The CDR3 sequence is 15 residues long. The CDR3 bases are TGTGCCAGCAGTCTTGGTTGGGGGCGCCCCGGTGGCTACACCTTC. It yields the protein CASSLGWGRPGGYTF.